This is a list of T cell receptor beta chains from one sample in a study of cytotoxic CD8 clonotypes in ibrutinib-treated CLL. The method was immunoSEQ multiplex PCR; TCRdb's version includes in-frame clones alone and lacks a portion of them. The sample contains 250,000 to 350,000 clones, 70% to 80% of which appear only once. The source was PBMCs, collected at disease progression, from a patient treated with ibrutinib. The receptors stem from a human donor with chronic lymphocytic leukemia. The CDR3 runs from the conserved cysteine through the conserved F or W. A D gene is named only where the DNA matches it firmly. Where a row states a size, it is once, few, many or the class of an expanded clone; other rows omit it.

CDR3aa: CASSDATYSPLHF
CDR3nt: TGTGCCAGCAGTGACGCCACCTATTCACCCCTCCACTTT
v_gene: TRBV6-1
d_gene: .
j_gene: TRBJ1-6
abundance: .

CDR3aa: CASSQTHGGDYEQYF
CDR3nt: TGCGCCAGCAGCCAGACTCACGGGGGGGATTACGAGCAGTACTTC
v_gene: TRBV4-1
d_gene: TRBD2
j_gene: TRBJ2-7
abundance: few

CDR3aa: CASSQVRGVYQETQYF
CDR3nt: TGTGCCAGCAGCCAAGTTCGGGGAGTTTACCAAGAGACCCAGTACTTC
v_gene: TRBV14
d_gene: .
j_gene: TRBJ2-5
abundance: .

CDR3aa: CASSDWNEQFF
CDR3nt: TGTGCCAGCAGTGACTGGAATGAGCAGTTCTTC
v_gene: TRBV6-1
d_gene: .
j_gene: TRBJ2-1
abundance: .

CDR3aa: CASSGGSSSGLLFF
CDR3nt: TGCGCCAGCAGCGGAGGAAGTTCCTCAGGTTTACTGTTTTTT
v_gene: TRBV4-3
d_gene: .
j_gene: TRBJ1-4
abundance: .

CDR3aa: CASSPGRSFYNEQFF
CDR3nt: TGTGCCAGCAGCCCCGGGCGGTCATTCTACAATGAGCAGTTCTTC
v_gene: TRBV7-2
d_gene: .
j_gene: TRBJ2-1
abundance: .

CDR3aa: CSVGAVSYSTDTQYF
CDR3nt: TGCAGCGTTGGAGCGGTCTCGTATAGCACAGATACGCAGTATTTT
v_gene: TRBV29-1
d_gene: .
j_gene: TRBJ2-3
abundance: .

CDR3aa: CASSLRGPYGYTF
CDR3nt: TGCGCCAGCAGCTTGAGGGGGCCTTATGGCTACACCTTC
v_gene: TRBV5-1
d_gene: TRBD1
j_gene: TRBJ1-2
abundance: few

CDR3aa: CASSFGAEETQYF
CDR3nt: TGTGCCAGCAGCTTCGGCGCAGAAGAGACCCAGTACTTC
v_gene: TRBV7-7
d_gene: .
j_gene: TRBJ2-5
abundance: few

CDR3aa: CASTEGRNSPLHF
CDR3nt: TGTGCCAGCACGGAGGGAAGGAATTCACCCCTCCACTTT
v_gene: TRBV2
d_gene: .
j_gene: TRBJ1-6
abundance: .

CDR3aa: CASSEGRTEAFF
CDR3nt: TGCGCCAGCAGTGAGGGAAGGACTGAAGCTTTCTTT
v_gene: TRBV10-2
d_gene: .
j_gene: TRBJ1-1
abundance: .

CDR3aa: CAIGDRGEQYF
CDR3nt: TGTGCCATCGGGGACAGGGGCGAGCAGTACTTC
v_gene: TRBV10-3
d_gene: TRBD1
j_gene: TRBJ2-7
abundance: .

CDR3aa: CASGGSPNTGELFF
CDR3nt: TGTGCCAGCGGCGGCAGCCCGAACACCGGGGAGCTGTTTTTT
v_gene: TRBV6-5
d_gene: .
j_gene: TRBJ2-2
abundance: .

CDR3aa: CSASGSYEQYF
CDR3nt: TGCAGTGCCTCAGGGTCCTACGAGCAGTACTTC
v_gene: TRBV20-1
d_gene: .
j_gene: TRBJ2-7
abundance: .

CDR3aa: CASSVSAGGTAGELFF
CDR3nt: TGTGCCAGCAGCGTATCGGCGGGGGGAACCGCCGGGGAGCTGTTTTTT
v_gene: TRBV9
d_gene: TRBD2
j_gene: TRBJ2-2
abundance: .

CDR3aa: CASSPSFLPANEKLFF
CDR3nt: TGTGCCAGCAGCCCTAGCTTCTTACCGGCTAATGAAAAACTGTTTTTT
v_gene: TRBV7-8
d_gene: .
j_gene: TRBJ1-4
abundance: .

CDR3aa: CASSLVGTGHIGELFF
CDR3nt: TGTGCCAGCAGCTTGGTTGGGACAGGGCATATCGGGGAGCTGTTTTTT
v_gene: TRBV5-5
d_gene: TRBD1
j_gene: TRBJ2-2
abundance: .

CDR3aa: CASSVAVTGHSGNTIYF
CDR3nt: TGTGCCAGCAGCGTAGCCGTGACAGGTCACTCTGGAAACACCATATATTTT
v_gene: TRBV9
d_gene: .
j_gene: TRBJ1-3
abundance: .

CDR3aa: CASSQAGIYEQYF
CDR3nt: TGTGCCAGCAGTCAAGCGGGCATCTACGAGCAGTACTTC
v_gene: TRBV28
d_gene: .
j_gene: TRBJ2-7
abundance: .

CDR3aa: CASSYGTGFTGELFF
CDR3nt: TGTGCCAGCAGCTACGGGACAGGGTTCACCGGGGAGCTGTTTTTT
v_gene: TRBV5-6
d_gene: TRBD1
j_gene: TRBJ2-2
abundance: .

CDR3aa: CASSQRQQGASYGYTF
CDR3nt: TGCGCCAGCAGCCAAAGACAACAGGGGGCCAGCTATGGCTACACCTTC
v_gene: TRBV4-1
d_gene: TRBD1
j_gene: TRBJ1-2
abundance: .

CDR3aa: CATSRNQMAEQYF
CDR3nt: TGTGCCACCAGCAGAAACCAGATGGCCGAGCAGTACTTC
v_gene: TRBV15
d_gene: .
j_gene: TRBJ2-7
abundance: .

CDR3aa: CATQGTGGSGEQFF
CDR3nt: TGTGCCACTCAGGGGACAGGGGGCTCCGGTGAGCAGTTCTTC
v_gene: TRBV19
d_gene: TRBD1
j_gene: TRBJ2-1
abundance: .

CDR3aa: CASSQYPLLFMNTEAFF
CDR3nt: TGTGCCAGCAGCCAATACCCTCTACTGTTCATGAACACTGAAGCTTTCTTT
v_gene: TRBV4-2
d_gene: .
j_gene: TRBJ1-1
abundance: .

CDR3aa: CASSITGGGGDTQYF
CDR3nt: TGTGCCAGCAGTATAACAGGGGGCGGCGGGGATACGCAGTATTTT
v_gene: TRBV6-4
d_gene: TRBD1
j_gene: TRBJ2-3
abundance: .

CDR3aa: CASRRTPIERRPTEAFF
CDR3nt: TGTGCCAGCAGACGTACCCCGATCGAGCGCCGGCCTACTGAAGCTTTCTTT
v_gene: TRBV7-9
d_gene: .
j_gene: TRBJ1-1
abundance: .

CDR3aa: CASSYAGGTVHGYTF
CDR3nt: TGTGCCAGCAGTTACGCGGGCGGGACGGTGCATGGCTACACCTTC
v_gene: TRBV6-5
d_gene: .
j_gene: TRBJ1-2
abundance: .